The 12 T cell receptor beta chains below all came from one sample that was sequenced in a study of blood T cell repertoires in COVID-19. The data were produced by immunoSEQ multiplex PCR, yet TCRdb's version contains in-frame clones alone and is incomplete. The sample consists of 250,000 to 350,000 clones, 86% of them appearing once. Sequencing was performed on peripheral blood. Every receptor here comes from a woman aged 25 to 39 with active or convalescent COVID-19.

This rearrangement joins TRBV9 to TRBJ2-3, with 8 bases identical to TRBD2. This CDR3 comprises 16 residues. The J segment lost 3 bases and the V segment lost 0 bases, leaving 6 bases of the junction unmatched. The germline CDR1 and CDR2 sequences are SGDLS and YYNGEE. CDR3: CASSVGVSGVTDTQYF. The DNA for the CDR3 is TGTGCCAGCAGCGTAGGAGTTAGCGGGGTGACAGATACGCAGTATTTT.

The V and J genes are TRBV4-3 and TRBJ2-2; D is undetermined. The CDR3 runs to 14 residues. V lost 1 base, J lost 4 bases, and 7 bases lay in between. Germline values: CDR1 LGHNA, CDR2 YSLEER. The CDR3 spells CASSQGWATGELFF. For the CDR3, the DNA is TGCGCCAGCAGCCAAGGTTGGGCCACCGGGGAGCTGTTTTTT.

The V and J genes are TRBV19 and TRBJ2-7; TRBD1 matches 8 bases. CDR1 and CDR2 from the germline V gene are LNHDA and SQIVND (reference sequence). J gave up 3 bases and V 4 bases, and 8 bases lay outside the gene matches. The CDR3 is made up of 15 amino acids. The CDR3 loop reads CASSTFGTGRYEQYF. The CDR3, as DNA: TGTGCCAGTAGTACGTTCGGGACAGGCCGCTACGAGCAGTACTTC. Variable domain in full (rest from reference TRBV19 and TRBJ2-7): DGGITQSPKYLFRKEGQNVTLSCEQNLNHDAMYWYRQDPGQGLRLIYYSQIVNDFQKGDIAEGYSVSREKKESFPLTVTSAQKNPTAFYLCASSTFGTGRYEQYFGPGTRLTVT.

This chain uses TRBV7-9 with TRBJ1-6; D ambiguous. CDR3 length: 14 residues. V gave up 0 bases and J gave up 4 bases, with 4 bases separating them. Germline CDR1 and CDR2: SEHNR and FQNEAQ (reference sequence). The CDR3 bases are TGTGCCAGCAGCTTAGCACAGTATAATTCACCCCTCCACTTT. It specifies CASSLAQYNSPLHF.

This clone occurred once. The genes are TRBV9 and TRBJ2-1; D is ambiguous. The CDR3 contains 11 residues. V dropped 4 bases and J dropped 6 bases, with 5 bases sitting between them. Germline V gene lookup returns CDR1 SGDLS and CDR2 YYNGEE. CDR3: CASSYGNEQFF. The DNA for the CDR3 is TGTGCCAGCAGCTACGGCAATGAGCAGTTCTTC.

The chain carries TRBV29-1 and TRBJ2-7; TRBD2 is a possible D gene (6 bases). The germline V gene has CDR1 SQVTM and CDR2 ANQGSEA. This CDR3 is 12 amino acids long. V was pared by 5 bases and J by 0 bases, with 8 bases between. DNA of the CDR3: TGCAGCGTTAGCGGGCCCTCCTACGAGCAGTACTTC. It yields the protein CSVSGPSYEQYF.

In nucleotides, the CDR3 is TGTGCCAGCAGACAGGGGAATTCACCCCTCCACTTT. This sequence encodes CASRQGNSPLHF. The chain uses TRBV5-5 and TRBJ1-6; TRBD1 matches 7 bases. V dropped 5 bases and J dropped 7; count of bases not matched to a gene: 0. The CDR3 is 12 residues long. Looked up from germline, CDR1 is SGHKS and CDR2 is YYEKEE (reference sequence).

This clone was seen only once. The gene calls are TRBV6-5 and TRBJ1-2; TRBD1 matches at 10 bases. The CDR3 has 14 residues. Germline loops: CDR1 MNHEY, CDR2 SVGAGI. V gave up 6 bases and J gave up 2 bases; unmatched junction bases: 3. CDR3 DNA: TGTGCCAGCAGCAGACAGGGGGCAAACTATGGCTACACCTTC. It encodes CASSRQGANYGYTF.

The CDR3 nucleotides are TGCGCCAGCAGCAAAGGGGGATTACAGGGTGGGTCGGGCTACACCTTC. Protein sequence: CASSKGGLQGGSGYTF. The chain recombines TRBV4-1 with TRBJ1-2, with a possible D match to TRBD1 (6 bases). V shed 5 bases and J shed 8 bases, with 24 bases lying between them. Germline V lookup: CDR1 MGHRA, CDR2 YSYEKL. The CDR3 spans 16 residues.

This chain uses TRBV7-9 with TRBJ2-1; 9 bases are a match to TRBD1. Germline CDR1 reads SEHNR; CDR2 reads FQNEAQ (reference sequence). J was trimmed by 5 bases and V by 5 bases; bases with no gene match: 10. This CDR3 has 16 residues. The CDR3 bases are TGTGCCAGCAGCGCCGTCGGGACAGGGCCAAACAATGAGCAGTTCTTC. Its translation is CASSAVGTGPNNEQFF.

The chain combines TRBV2 with TRBJ2-4; TRBD1 is a possible D gene (6 bases). The CDR3 sequence is 16 residues long. V dropped 3 bases and J dropped 7 bases, with 19 bases sitting between them. Germline V lookup: CDR1 SNHLY, CDR2 FYNNEI. CDR3 in DNA: TGTGCCAGCAGTGATTTAAAGGGGGATCGGGCCAACATTCAGTACTTC. Amino acids: CASSDLKGDRANIQYF.

The chain employs TRBV2 and TRBJ1-4, with 9 bases matching TRBD1. The V gene's germline CDR1 is SNHLY and CDR2 FYNNEI. The CDR3 has 15 residues. V dropped 4 bases and J dropped 7; count of bases not matched to a gene: 7. The CDR3 region is CASSAGDRAGEKLFF. DNA for the CDR3: TGTGCCAGCAGTGCCGGGGACAGGGCTGGTGAAAAACTGTTTTTT. The entire variable domain, with the rest obtained from reference TRBV2 and TRBJ1-4, is as follows: EPEVTQTPSHQVTQMGQEVILRCVPISNHLYFYWYRQILGQKVEFLVSFYNNEISEKSEIFDDQFSVERPDGSNFTLKIRSTKLEDSAMYFCASSAGDRAGEKLFFGSGTQLSVL.